The 9 T cell receptor beta chains below all came from one sample that was sequenced in a study of PD-L1 blockade in urothelial cancer. This table comes from immunoSEQ multiplex PCR, and its TCRdb copy is limited to in-frame clones, with some not included. The sample yields 45,000 or so clones, about four fifths seen once. The source was PBMCs, collected around atezolizumab (anti-PD-L1) treatment. These receptors were obtained from a man aged 70 or older with urothelial cancer.

This chain joins TRBV6-5 and TRBJ1-1; tentatively, D is TRBD1 (5 bases). Germline V gene sequence: CDR1 MNHEY, CDR2 SVGAGI. Trimming stripped 6 bases from V and 6 bases from J, with 8 bases between. This CDR3 has 11 amino acids. Here the CDR3 reads CASRGLAEAFF. The DNA for the CDR3 is TGTGCCAGCAGGGGGCTCGCTGAAGCTTTCTTT.

V is TRBV6-1 and J is TRBJ2-3, with unresolved D. The CDR3 totals 15 residues. Trimming pared 4 bases from V and 2 bases from J, leaving 13 bases between. Germline loops: CDR1 MNHNS, CDR2 SASEGT. The CDR3 reads CASSGRQNPTDTQYF. The CDR3 coding sequence is TGTGCCAGCAGTGGGCGGCAGAACCCCACAGATACGCAGTATTTT.

CDR3 sequence reads: CASSDASPDQPQHF. The DNA for the CDR3 is TGTGCCAGCAGTGATGCGTCGCCCGATCAGCCCCAGCATTTT. The chain joins TRBV6-1 to TRBJ1-5; no definite D call. Germline V gene data show CDR1 as MNHNS and CDR2 as SASEGT. This CDR3 comprises 14 residues. Trimming shortened V by 3 bases and J by 5 bases, and 11 bases separated the two germline ends.

Only a few counts were recorded for this clone. CDR3: CASSLVPRSGYTF. CDR3 nucleotides: TGTGCCAGCAGCTTAGTGCCTAGGAGCGGCTACACCTTC. V usage is TRBV7-9 and J usage is TRBJ1-2, with D unclear. The CDR3 contains 13 residues. V shed 1 base and J shed 8 bases, with 11 bases lying between them. The germline gives CDR1 SEHNR, CDR2 FQNEAQ (reference sequence).

CDR3: CASSNGQGAQPQHF. CDR3 sequence (DNA): TGTGCCAGTAGTAACGGACAGGGGGCTCAGCCCCAGCATTTT. V is TRBV19 and J is TRBJ1-5, with 11 bases that match TRBD1. Germline CDR1 and CDR2: LNHDA and SQIVND (reference sequence). The V and J ends lost 4 bases and 6 bases, in that order; junction bases with no gene match: 2. This CDR3 is built from 14 residues.

The V call is TRBV29-1, the J call TRBJ2-2, with 7 bases identical to TRBD1. Losses at the gene ends were 7 bases for V and 2 bases for J; bases not matched to a gene: 4. Germline CDR1 and CDR2: SQVTM and ANQGSEA. The CDR3 has 13 residues. The CDR3 sequence: CSADRDNTGELFF. The CDR3, as DNA: TGCAGCGCCGACAGGGATAACACCGGGGAGCTGTTTTTT.

The genes are TRBV4-2 and TRBJ2-1; D is perhaps TRBD2 (6 bases). The V gene's germline CDR1 is LGHNA and CDR2 YNFKEQ. The CDR3 is 18 amino acids. V dropped 4 bases and J dropped 5 bases, with 24 bases sitting between them. The CDR3 protein is CASSPTAGPAGPNNEQFF. The CDR3, as DNA: TGTGCCAGCAGCCCCACCGCGGGTCCAGCGGGCCCTAACAATGAGCAGTTCTTC.

This chain links TRBV5-1 with TRBJ1-1; 9 bases agree with TRBD1. CDR3 length: 13 amino acids. V dropped 5 bases and J dropped 3; count of bases not matched to a gene: 2. Per germline, CDR1 SGHRS and CDR2 YFSETQ. The CDR3 DNA follows: TGCGCCAGCAGAAGACAGGGGGACACTGAAGCTTTCTTT. Protein: CASRRQGDTEAFF.

The V and J genes are TRBV2 and TRBJ1-1; D unclear. Germline CDR1 is SNHLY and CDR2 is FYNNEI. The CDR3 runs to 10 residues. V was pared by 4 bases and J by 8 bases, with 5 bases between. The CDR3 region has the DNA TGTGCCAGCAGTGGTCCGGAAGCTTTCTTT. As protein: CASSGPEAFF.